One and the same sample provided the 4 T cell receptor beta chains below, sequenced in a study of blood T cells in healthy people across ages. PCR was performed a second time for 7 to 11 cycles using a sample-barcoded 5' primer and a J-beta primer mix. MiXCR, run by TCRdb on the 5' RACE reads, gives a single entry per CDR3 protein. This repertoire shows roughly 730,000 distinct CDR3 sequences, roughly 56% found once; its top ten account for 25% to 30%. The sample was blood. Receptors were obtained from a man aged 40-49 years in good health.

The chain employs TRBV15 and TRBJ2-5; D unclear. V lost 5 bases, J lost 2 bases, and 15 bases lay in between. The germline V gene has CDR1 LNHNV and CDR2 YYDKDF (reference sequence). The CDR3 consists of 15 residues. Here the CDR3 DNA reads TGTGCCACCAGCCTAGGCACGGCGGAGCAAGAGACCCAGTACTTC. The encoded protein is CATSLGTAEQETQYF.

This clonotype has more than one count but fewer than ten. The chain carries TRBV7-9 and TRBJ2-1; 7 nucleotides match TRBD1. CDR3 length: 15 residues. Trimming cost V 5 bases and J 6 bases; bases outside gene matches: 10. Germline CDR1 reads SEHNR; CDR2 reads FQNEAQ (reference sequence). CDR3 coding DNA: TGTGCCAGCAGCCGCTTGGGACAGACCTCCAATGAGCAGTTCTTC. This codes for CASSRLGQTSNEQFF.

The V and J genes are TRBV5-1 and TRBJ2-3; 8 bases line up with TRBD1. The CDR3 has 16 residues. Trimming cost V 3 bases and J 3 bases; bases outside gene matches: 9. Germline V gene data show CDR1 as SGHRS and CDR2 as YFSETQ. The CDR3 region is CASSSEGRGRTDTQYF. Here the CDR3 DNA reads TGCGCCAGCAGCTCGGAGGGCAGGGGGCGTACAGATACGCAGTATTTT.

Remarks on this clonotype: Being one base from a much bigger clone, this may be a read error. V gene TRBV27 combines with J gene TRBJ1-1; a possible D gene is TRBD1 (5 bases). Germline V gene sequence: CDR1 MNHEY, CDR2 SMNVEV (reference sequence). There are 14 residues in the CDR3. Trimming left V 5 bases short and J 1 base short, with 11 bases between. CDR3 coding DNA: TGTGCCAGCAGTGTGAGGGGATGGAACACTGAAGCTTTCTTT. The encoded protein is CASSVRGWNTEAFF.